The source of this TCR beta chain is a study of tumour-infiltrating T cells in Burkitt lymphoma. Study at large: Patients covered every epidemiological subtype of Burkitt lymphoma. Survival, overall and progression-free, tracked with productive clonality.

This clone has more than one count but fewer than ten. Its target is unknown. Findings and limits, study-wide: Many Burkitt lymphoma patients shared several public clonotypes.

Generated by immunoSEQ multiplex PCR, the TCRdb table keeps only in-frame clones and is missing some. The repertoire holds about 3,200 clones, about 14% seen once, with approximately 7.7% in the top ten. The CDR3 length is 14 residues. Trimming pared 0 bases from V and 8 bases from J, leaving 12 bases between. CDR1 and CDR2 (germline): SGHTS, YDEGEE. The sequencing input was tumor tissue. The chain combines TRBV5-8 with TRBJ2-1, with D possibly matching TRBD1 (5 bases). This receptor was taken from a human donor with Burkitt lymphoma. CDR3 in amino acids: CASSLVAGKDEQFF. DNA for the CDR3: TGTGCCAGCAGCTTGGTGGCAGGGAAGGATGAGCAGTTCTTC.